A single sample gave rise to the 29 T cell receptor beta chains below, sequenced in a study of blood T cell repertoires in COVID-19. Sequencing was performed with immunoSEQ multiplex PCR; in TCRdb, only in-frame clones are kept and a portion is missing. The sample yields roughly 350,000 clones, about 85% seen once. The source material was peripheral blood. The receptors here all came from a woman under 30 with acute or convalescent COVID-19.

This chain joins TRBV12-3 or TRBV12-4 and TRBJ1-1; D may be TRBD1 (5 bases). This CDR3 has 13 residues. V was cut by 5 bases and J by 9 bases, with 16 bases left in between. The CDR3 protein is CASSSAGGDQAFF. CDR3 sequence (DNA): TGTGCCAGCAGTAGCGCGGGCGGGGACCAAGCTTTCTTT.

Remarks on this clone: The same CDR3 arises from other DNA sequences in this sample as well. This chain links TRBV3-1 (or the pseudogene TRBV3-2) with TRBJ1-1; tentatively, D is TRBD1 (5 bases). This CDR3 region has 14 residues. Germline lookup yields CDR1 LGHDT and CDR2 YNNKEL (reference sequence). V was clipped by 3 bases and J by 1 base, with 9 bases between them. Here the CDR3 reads CASSQVGGNTEAFF. The CDR3 DNA is TGTGCCAGCAGCCAGGTGGGGGGGAACACTGAAGCTTTCTTT.

The chain carries TRBV5-1 and TRBJ2-7, with TRBD2 matching over 14 bases. The CDR3 is 18 amino acids. CDR1 is SGHRS, CDR2 YFSETQ, per germline. V trimming: 2 bases; J trimming: 0 bases; junction bases outside the gene matches: 7. The chain's CDR3 is CASSFGGLAGGRSYEQYF. The CDR3 DNA reads as TGCGCCAGCAGCTTCGGCGGACTAGCGGGAGGCCGCTCCTACGAGCAGTACTTC.

J is TRBJ1-1 and V is TRBV28; 12 bases line up with TRBD1. V was pared by 0 bases and J by 6 bases, with 5 bases of the junction left unmatched. The CDR3 is 16 residues long. Germline values: CDR1 MDHEN, CDR2 SYDVKM. In DNA, the CDR3 is TGTGCCAGCAGTTTATGGGGGGGACAGGGGGCGGCTGAAGCTTTCTTT. Encoded protein: CASSLWGGQGAAEAFF.

A single count supports this clone. J is TRBJ2-2 and V is TRBV19; 13 nucleotides line up with TRBD2. Germline V CDR1 and CDR2: LNHDA, SQIVND (reference sequence). The V segment lost 5 bases and the J segment 5 bases; nucleotides outside the gene matches: 5. This CDR3 contains 16 residues. This CDR3 reads CASSHPGLAGTGELFF. CDR3 nucleotides: TGTGCCAGTAGTCATCCGGGACTAGCGGGGACCGGGGAGCTGTTTTTT. Full variable domain (rest looked up from reference TRBV19 and TRBJ2-2): DGGITQSPKYLFRKEGQNVTLSCEQNLNHDAMYWYRQDPGQGLRLIYYSQIVNDFQKGDIAEGYSVSREKKESFPLTVTSAQKNPTAFYLCASSHPGLAGTGELFFGEGSRLTVL.

The chain carries TRBV19 and TRBJ1-3; 7 bases line up with TRBD1. CDR3 size: 16 residues. The germline gives CDR1 LNHDA, CDR2 SQIVND (reference sequence). J was trimmed by 2 bases and V by 4 bases; bases with no gene match: 8. CDR3 loop: CASSTPRRGAGNTIYF. CDR3 sequence (DNA): TGTGCCAGTAGTACCCCCCGCAGGGGGGCTGGAAACACCATATATTTT.

The gene calls are TRBV19 and TRBJ2-2; TRBD2 agrees at 9 bases. This CDR3 spans 16 amino acids. V lost 2 bases, J lost 6 bases, and 7 bases stayed unmatched. The germline V gene encodes CDR1 LNHDA and CDR2 SQIVND (reference sequence). Here the CDR3 DNA reads TGTGCCAGTAGTATATTGGCGGGAGGGCCATCCGGGGAGCTGTTTTTT. Translated, it gives CASSILAGGPSGELFF.

This clone has just a few counts. The gene calls are TRBV6-1 and TRBJ1-3; D gene uncertain. Trimming removed 1 base at V and 0 bases at J, with 10 bases between. Germline V CDR1 and CDR2: MNHNS, SASEGT. The CDR3 is made up of 16 amino acids. CDR3 nucleotide sequence: TGTGCCAGCAGTGAAGAATTAATAGTCTCTGGAAACACCATATATTTT. Its translation: CASSEELIVSGNTIYF.

The V and J genes are TRBV27 and TRBJ1-5; D possibly corresponds to TRBD1 (5 bases). Germline V lookup: CDR1 MNHEY, CDR2 SMNVEV (reference sequence). The CDR3 totals 16 residues. Trimming left V 6 bases short and J 5 bases short, with 20 bases between. Here the CDR3 DNA reads TGTGCCAGCAGCCTAAACCGGGACTTCTTGGATCAGCCCCAGCATTTT. Protein product: CASSLNRDFLDQPQHF.

The chain couples TRBV7-8 to TRBJ1-1; tentatively, D is TRBD1 (6 bases). The germline V and J ends were trimmed by 6 bases and 6 bases, with 20 bases remaining between them. Germline V lookup: CDR1 SGHVS, CDR2 FQNEAQ. The CDR3 spans 15 residues. The CDR3 protein is CASRPRGPATAEAFF. The CDR3 nucleotides are TGTGCCAGCAGACCCAGGGGCCCCGCAACCGCTGAAGCTTTCTTT.

This chain connects TRBV28 to TRBJ2-7, with a possible D match to TRBD2 (6 bases). This CDR3 has 14 amino acids. The germline gives CDR1 MDHEN, CDR2 SYDVKM. Trimming pared 3 bases from V and 3 bases from J, leaving 12 bases between. CDR3 DNA sequence: TGTGCCAGCAGTTTGGGAGGCGTGCGCTACGAGCAGTACTTC. This sequence encodes CASSLGGVRYEQYF.

The rearrangement joins TRBV5-1 to TRBJ1-4; no firm D call. Germline values: CDR1 SGHRS, CDR2 YFSETQ. Trimming removed 2 bases at V and 0 bases at J, with 11 bases between. This CDR3 comprises 16 residues. The CDR3 protein is CASSFGRRATNEKLFF. CDR3 bases: TGCGCCAGCAGCTTCGGGAGACGTGCAACTAATGAAAAACTGTTTTTT.

This rearrangement joins TRBV3-1 (or the pseudogene TRBV3-2) to TRBJ2-5, with 7 bases aligning to TRBD1. Germline V gives CDR1 LGHDT, CDR2 YNNKEL (reference sequence). This CDR3 is 14 amino acids long. V was pared by 4 bases and J by 3 bases, with 5 bases of the junction left unmatched. The CDR3 DNA follows: TGTGCCAGCAGCCGGAGAGGGACAGAAGAGACCCAGTACTTC. Its translation is CASSRRGTEETQYF.

The gene calls are TRBV7-9 and TRBJ1-2; D is unresolved. CDR1 and CDR2 from the germline V gene are SEHNR and FQNEAQ (reference sequence). V lost 5 bases and J 6 bases, leaving 7 bases between the germline ends. The CDR3 is made up of 11 amino acids. DNA for the CDR3: TGTGCCAGCAGCGCCGCGCATGGCTACACCTTC. Protein sequence: CASSAAHGYTF.

The chain is built from TRBV5-1 and TRBJ2-7; D may be TRBD1 (5 bases). CDR3 length: 14 amino acids. Deletions cut 1 base from V and 3 bases from J, with 11 bases between. The germline V gene encodes CDR1 SGHRS and CDR2 YFSETQ. This CDR3 reads CASSLSLDSYEQYF. CDR3 in DNA: TGCGCCAGCAGCTTGTCCTTAGACAGCTACGAGCAGTACTTC.

This clone has a handful of counts. The chain has TRBV28 and TRBJ1-1, with 9 positions matching TRBD1. Germline CDR1 and CDR2: MDHEN and SYDVKM. V lost 6 bases to trimming and J lost 3 bases; unmatched junction nucleotides: 8. This CDR3 is built from 15 residues. This CDR3 is CASRGEGQGYTEAFF. The CDR3 DNA reads as TGTGCCAGCAGGGGGGAGGGACAGGGTTACACTGAAGCTTTCTTT.

The chain carries TRBV30 and TRBJ1-1; TRBD1 is a possible D gene (6 bases). With 1 base removed from V and 12 bases from J, the gap between germline ends came to 18 bases. The CDR3 sequence is 13 residues long. CDR1 and CDR2 (germline): GTSNPN, SVGIG (reference sequence). The CDR3 loop reads CAWSGQAALPTFF. CDR3 DNA sequence: TGTGCCTGGAGTGGACAGGCCGCTCTACCGACTTTCTTT.

Concerning this clone itself: This sample includes further DNA sequences coding for the same CDR3. The rearrangement links TRBV27 to TRBJ1-2, with 8 bases matching TRBD1. V trimming: 2 bases; J trimming: 4 bases; junction bases outside the gene matches: 0. CDR1 MNHEY and CDR2 SMNVEV come from the germline V gene (reference sequence). This CDR3 comprises 13 residues. CDR3 region: CASSLGTGYGYTF. The CDR3, as DNA: TGTGCCAGCAGTTTAGGGACAGGCTATGGCTACACCTTC.

CDR3 DNA: TGTGCCAGCAGCTCCCGGGACAGGGGAATGGATACGCAGTATTTT. It specifies CASSSRDRGMDTQYF. The rearrangement uses TRBV5-8 and TRBJ2-3; 10 positions agree with TRBD1. V dropped 3 bases and J dropped 6; count of bases not matched to a gene: 7. The CDR3 runs 15 residues. Germline V lookup: CDR1 SGHTS, CDR2 YDEGEE. The full variable domain, with the rest looked up from reference TRBV5-8 and TRBJ2-3, is EAGVTQSPTHLIKTRGQQATLRCSPISGHTSVYWYQQALGLGLQFLLWYDEGEERNRGNFPPRFSGRQFPNYSSELNVNALELEDSALYLCASSSRDRGMDTQYFGPGTRLTVL.

The chain has TRBV19 and TRBJ1-5; D unclear. The V and J ends lost 3 bases and 7 bases respectively, with 10 bases between them. Germline-derived CDR1 and CDR2 are LNHDA and SQIVND (reference sequence). CDR3 length equals 13 residues. Here the CDR3 DNA reads TGTGCCAGTAGTATGACGGGAGCCCAGCCCCAGCATTTT. As protein: CASSMTGAQPQHF.

The rearrangement links TRBV5-4 to TRBJ1-2, with D unresolved. This CDR3 is built from 13 residues. CDR1 SGHNT and CDR2 YYREEE come from the germline V gene (reference sequence). Trimming took 5 bases from V and 8 from J, leaving 16 bases between them. CDR3 nucleotide sequence: TGTGCCAGCAGTCGGGATTCGGTCAAGGGCTACACCTTC. Translating it yields CASSRDSVKGYTF.

The CDR3 spells CASSPPRREGPFYEQYF. CDR3 in DNA: TGTGCCAGCAGTCCTCCGCGGCGGGAGGGCCCTTTCTACGAGCAGTACTTC. The chain employs TRBV28 and TRBJ2-7, with TRBD2 matching 9 bases. Germline V gene sequence: CDR1 MDHEN, CDR2 SYDVKM. The CDR3 is made up of 17 amino acids. After removal of 5 bases from V and 3 bases from J, the junction contained 14 bases not matched to a gene.

V and J are TRBV5-6 and TRBJ1-2; D not certain. Germline assignment: CDR1 SGHDT and CDR2 YYEEEE. There are 12 residues in the CDR3. Trimming stripped 9 bases from V and 3 bases from J, with 12 bases between. Here the CDR3 reads CATKREDYGYTF. The CDR3, as DNA: TGTGCCACCAAAAGGGAGGACTATGGCTACACCTTC.

CDR3: CASSGHDEAFF. Written as DNA, the CDR3 is TGTGCCAGCAGTGGACACGATGAAGCTTTCTTT. The V and J genes are TRBV12-3 or TRBV12-4 and TRBJ1-1; tentatively, D is TRBD1 (5 bases). The CDR3 runs 11 residues. Trimming took off 5 bases at V and 7 bases at J, with 8 bases between the two ends.

The V and J genes are TRBV6-5 and TRBJ1-5; a weak D match, TRBD1 (5 bases). The ends were cut back, 6 bases at V and 6 bases at J, with 12 bases in the middle. Looked up from germline, CDR1 is MNHEY and CDR2 is SVGAGI. There are 13 residues in the CDR3. The CDR3 protein is CASRGALGQPQHF. The CDR3 DNA reads as TGTGCCAGCAGAGGGGCCCTCGGTCAGCCCCAGCATTTT.

This sequence joins TRBV18 and TRBJ2-1; D gene unclear. The CDR3 has 13 amino acids. The germline V gene encodes CDR1 KGHSH and CDR2 LQKENI. V was pared by 6 bases and J by 5 bases, with 11 bases between. The CDR3 bases are TGTGCCAGCTCCGGTGGTACCGACAATGAGCAGTTCTTC. This gives the protein CASSGGTDNEQFF.

The V gene is TRBV24-1, the J gene TRBJ1-2; 9 bases align to TRBD1. The CDR3 spans 17 residues. After removal of 5 bases from V and 3 bases from J, the junction contained 12 bases not matched to a gene. Germline lookup yields CDR1 KGHDR and CDR2 SFDVKD. The CDR3 reads CATSAPNPGTGYYGYTF. CDR3 in DNA: TGTGCCACCAGTGCCCCCAATCCCGGGACAGGGTACTATGGCTACACCTTC.

The chain couples TRBV5-1 to TRBJ2-1, with 9 bases identical to TRBD2. This CDR3 region has 18 residues. V was pared by 4 bases and J by 0 bases, with 11 bases of the junction left unmatched. The germline V gene encodes CDR1 SGHRS and CDR2 YFSETQ. The CDR3 reads CASSITSGSESSYNEQFF. CDR3 DNA: TGCGCCAGCAGCATAACTAGCGGGTCTGAGAGCTCCTACAATGAGCAGTTCTTC.

In DNA, the CDR3 is TGCAGCGTCAAGAGTTACACTGAAGCTTTCTTT. Translation: CSVKSYTEAFF. J is TRBJ1-1 and V is TRBV29-1; D remains ambiguous. The CDR3 has 11 residues. The V end lost 6 bases, the J end lost 3 bases, and 8 bases lay between the germline ends. Germline V lookup: CDR1 SQVTM, CDR2 ANQGSEA.